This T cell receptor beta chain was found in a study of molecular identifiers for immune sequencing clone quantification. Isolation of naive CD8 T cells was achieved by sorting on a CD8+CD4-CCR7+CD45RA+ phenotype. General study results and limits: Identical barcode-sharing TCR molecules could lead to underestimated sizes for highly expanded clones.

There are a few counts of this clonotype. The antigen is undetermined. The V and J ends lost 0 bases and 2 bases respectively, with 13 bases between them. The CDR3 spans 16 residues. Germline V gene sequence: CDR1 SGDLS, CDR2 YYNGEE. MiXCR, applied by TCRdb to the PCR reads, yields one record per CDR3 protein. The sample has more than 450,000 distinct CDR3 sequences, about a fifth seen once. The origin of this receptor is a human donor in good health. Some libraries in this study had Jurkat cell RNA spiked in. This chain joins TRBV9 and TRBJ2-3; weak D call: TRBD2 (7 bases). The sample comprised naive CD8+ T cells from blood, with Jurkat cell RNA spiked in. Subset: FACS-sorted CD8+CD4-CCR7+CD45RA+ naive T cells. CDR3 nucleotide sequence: TGTGCCAGCAGCGTAGAGGGGGGGCACTCCACAGATACGCAGTATTTT. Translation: CASSVEGGHSTDTQYF. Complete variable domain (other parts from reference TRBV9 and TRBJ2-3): DSGVTQTPKHLITATGQRVTLRCSPRSGDLSVYWYQQSLDQGLQFLIQYYNGEERAKGNILERFSAQQFPDLHSELNLSSLELGDSALYFCASSVEGGHSTDTQYFGPGTRLTVL.